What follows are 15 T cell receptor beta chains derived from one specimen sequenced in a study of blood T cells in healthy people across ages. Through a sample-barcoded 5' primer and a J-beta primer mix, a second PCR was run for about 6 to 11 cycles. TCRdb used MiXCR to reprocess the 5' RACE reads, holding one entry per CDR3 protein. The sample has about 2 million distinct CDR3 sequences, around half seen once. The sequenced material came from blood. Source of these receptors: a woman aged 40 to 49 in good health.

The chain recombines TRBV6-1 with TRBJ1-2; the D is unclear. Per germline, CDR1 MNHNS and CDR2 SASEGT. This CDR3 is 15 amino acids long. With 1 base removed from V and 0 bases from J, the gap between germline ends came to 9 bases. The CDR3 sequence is CASSEGRLTNYGYTF. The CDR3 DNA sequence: TGTGCCAGCAGTGAAGGAAGGCTAACTAACTATGGCTACACCTTC.

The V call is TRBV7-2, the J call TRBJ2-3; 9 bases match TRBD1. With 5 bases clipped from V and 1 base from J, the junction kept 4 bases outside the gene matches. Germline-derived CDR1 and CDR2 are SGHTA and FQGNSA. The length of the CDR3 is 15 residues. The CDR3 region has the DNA TGTGCCAGCAGCGGACAGGGGCAGGGCACAGATACGCAGTATTTT. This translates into CASSGQGQGTDTQYF. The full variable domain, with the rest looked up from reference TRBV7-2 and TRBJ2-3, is GAGVSQSPSNKVTEKGKDVELRCDPISGHTALYWYRQSLGQGLEFLIYFQGNSAPDKSGLPSDRFSAERTGGSVSTLTIQRTQQEDSAVYLCASSGQGQGTDTQYFGPGTRLTVL.

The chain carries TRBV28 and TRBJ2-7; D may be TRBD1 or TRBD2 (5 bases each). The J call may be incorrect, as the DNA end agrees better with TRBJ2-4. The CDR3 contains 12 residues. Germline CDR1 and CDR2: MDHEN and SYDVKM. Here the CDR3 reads CASSSGRAIQYF. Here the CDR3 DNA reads TGTGCCAGCAGTTCGGGACGGGCCATTCAGTACTTC.

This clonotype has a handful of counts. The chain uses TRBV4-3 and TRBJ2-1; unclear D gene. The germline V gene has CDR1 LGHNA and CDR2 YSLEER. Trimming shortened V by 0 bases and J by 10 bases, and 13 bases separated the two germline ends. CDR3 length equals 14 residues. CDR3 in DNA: TGCGCCAGCAGCCAAGATCGTTTACGGGTGGAGCAGTTCTTC. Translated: CASSQDRLRVEQFF.

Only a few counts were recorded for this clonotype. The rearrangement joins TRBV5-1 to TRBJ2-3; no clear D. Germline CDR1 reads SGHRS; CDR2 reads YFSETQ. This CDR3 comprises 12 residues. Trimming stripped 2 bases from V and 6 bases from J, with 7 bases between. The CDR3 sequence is CASSFLSDTQYF. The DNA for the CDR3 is TGCGCCAGCAGCTTTCTATCTGATACGCAGTATTTT.

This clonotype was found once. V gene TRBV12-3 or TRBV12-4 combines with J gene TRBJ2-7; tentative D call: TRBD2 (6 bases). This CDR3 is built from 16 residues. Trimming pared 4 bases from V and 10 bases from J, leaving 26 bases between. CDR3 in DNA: TGTGCCAGCAGTTCCCTCGGCGGGACGGTACAAGAGGCCCAGTACTTC. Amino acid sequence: CASSSLGGTVQEAQYF.

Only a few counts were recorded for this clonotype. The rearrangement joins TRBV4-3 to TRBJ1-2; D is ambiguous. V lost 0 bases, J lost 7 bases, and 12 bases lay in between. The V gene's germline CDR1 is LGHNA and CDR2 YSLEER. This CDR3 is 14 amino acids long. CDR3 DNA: TGCGCCAGCAGCCAAGATCAGGCGTTGGGTGGCTACACCTTC. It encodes CASSQDQALGGYTF.

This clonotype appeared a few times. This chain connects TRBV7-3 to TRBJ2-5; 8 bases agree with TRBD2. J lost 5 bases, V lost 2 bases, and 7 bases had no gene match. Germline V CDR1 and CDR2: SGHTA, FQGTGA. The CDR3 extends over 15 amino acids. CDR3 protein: CASSLPGGQSETQYF. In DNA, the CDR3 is TGTGCCAGCAGCTTACCGGGGGGGCAATCCGAGACCCAGTACTTC.

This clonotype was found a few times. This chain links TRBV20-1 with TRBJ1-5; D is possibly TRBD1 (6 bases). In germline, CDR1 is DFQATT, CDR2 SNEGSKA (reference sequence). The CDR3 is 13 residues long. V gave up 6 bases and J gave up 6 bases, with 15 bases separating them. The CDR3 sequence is CSAPMGAGQPQHF. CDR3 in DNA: TGCAGTGCGCCGATGGGGGCAGGTCAGCCCCAGCATTTT.

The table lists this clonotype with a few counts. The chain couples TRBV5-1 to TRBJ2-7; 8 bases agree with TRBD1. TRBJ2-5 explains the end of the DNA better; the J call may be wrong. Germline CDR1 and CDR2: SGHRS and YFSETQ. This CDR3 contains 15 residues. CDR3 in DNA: TGCGCCAGCAGCCCCGGGGACAGGACAGTAAAGACCCAGTACTTC. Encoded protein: CASSPGDRTVKTQYF.

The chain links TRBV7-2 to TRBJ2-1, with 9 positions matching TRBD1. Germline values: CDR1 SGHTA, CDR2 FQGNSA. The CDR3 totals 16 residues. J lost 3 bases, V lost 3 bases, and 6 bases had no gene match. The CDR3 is CASSFEGQGVYNEQFF. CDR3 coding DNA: TGTGCCAGCAGCTTCGAGGGACAGGGTGTCTACAATGAGCAGTTCTTC. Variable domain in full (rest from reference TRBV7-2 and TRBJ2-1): GAGVSQSPSNKVTEKGKDVELRCDPISGHTALYWYRQSLGQGLEFLIYFQGNSAPDKSGLPSDRFSAERTGGSVSTLTIQRTQQEDSAVYLCASSFEGQGVYNEQFFGPGTRLTVL.

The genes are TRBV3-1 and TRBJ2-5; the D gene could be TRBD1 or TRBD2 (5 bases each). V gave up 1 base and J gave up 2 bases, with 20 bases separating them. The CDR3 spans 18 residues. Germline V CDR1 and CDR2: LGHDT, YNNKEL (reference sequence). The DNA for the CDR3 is TGTGCCAGCAGCCAAGCTCGCTCGTTTGGGGGATCACAAGAGACCCAGTACTTC. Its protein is CASSQARSFGGSQETQYF.

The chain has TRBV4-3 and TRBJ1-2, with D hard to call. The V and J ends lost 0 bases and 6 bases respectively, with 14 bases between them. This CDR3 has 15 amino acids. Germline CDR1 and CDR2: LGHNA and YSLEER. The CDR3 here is CASSQEMGYGNGYTF. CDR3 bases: TGCGCCAGCAGCCAAGAGATGGGGTACGGGAATGGCTACACCTTC.

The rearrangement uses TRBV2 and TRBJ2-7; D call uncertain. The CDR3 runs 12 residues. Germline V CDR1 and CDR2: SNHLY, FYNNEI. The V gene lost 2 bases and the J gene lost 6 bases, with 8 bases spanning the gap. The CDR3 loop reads CASSETEVEQYF. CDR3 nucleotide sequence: TGTGCCAGCAGTGAAACAGAGGTCGAGCAGTACTTC. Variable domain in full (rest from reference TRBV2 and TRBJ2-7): EPEVTQTPSHQVTQMGQEVILRCVPISNHLYFYWYRQILGQKVEFLVSFYNNEISEKSEIFDDQFSVERPDGSNFTLKIRSTKLEDSAMYFCASSETEVEQYFGPGTRLTVT.

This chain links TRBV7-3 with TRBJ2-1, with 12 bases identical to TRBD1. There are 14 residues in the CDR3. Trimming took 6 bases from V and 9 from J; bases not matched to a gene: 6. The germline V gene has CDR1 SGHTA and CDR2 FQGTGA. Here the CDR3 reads CASRGTGGMGEQFF. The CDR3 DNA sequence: TGTGCCAGCAGGGGGACAGGGGGCATGGGTGAGCAGTTCTTC.